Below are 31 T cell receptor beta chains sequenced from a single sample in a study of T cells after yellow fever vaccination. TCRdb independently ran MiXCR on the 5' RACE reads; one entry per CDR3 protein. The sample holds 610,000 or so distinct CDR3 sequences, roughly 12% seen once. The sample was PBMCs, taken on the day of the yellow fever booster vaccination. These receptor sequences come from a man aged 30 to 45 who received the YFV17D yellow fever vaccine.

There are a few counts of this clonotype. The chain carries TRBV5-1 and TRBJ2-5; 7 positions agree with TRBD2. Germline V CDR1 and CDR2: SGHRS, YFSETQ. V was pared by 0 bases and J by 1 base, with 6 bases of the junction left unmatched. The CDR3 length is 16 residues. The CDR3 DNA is TGCGCCAGCAGCTTGGTTGGAGCGGGATCCCAAGAGACCCAGTACTTC. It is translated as CASSLVGAGSQETQYF.

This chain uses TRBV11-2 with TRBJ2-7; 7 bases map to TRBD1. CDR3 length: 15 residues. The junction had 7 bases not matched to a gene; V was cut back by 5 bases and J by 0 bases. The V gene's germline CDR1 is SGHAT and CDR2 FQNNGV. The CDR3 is CASSPRQGDSYEQYF. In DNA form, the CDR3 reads TGTGCCAGCAGCCCCCGTCAGGGGGACTCCTACGAGCAGTACTTC.

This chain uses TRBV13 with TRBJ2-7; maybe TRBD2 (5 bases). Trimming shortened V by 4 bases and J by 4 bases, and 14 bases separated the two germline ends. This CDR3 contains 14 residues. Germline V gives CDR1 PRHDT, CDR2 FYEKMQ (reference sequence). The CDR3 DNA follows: TGTGCCAGCAGCTCGTCACTACTAGGGTACGAGCAGTACTTC. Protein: CASSSSLLGYEQYF.

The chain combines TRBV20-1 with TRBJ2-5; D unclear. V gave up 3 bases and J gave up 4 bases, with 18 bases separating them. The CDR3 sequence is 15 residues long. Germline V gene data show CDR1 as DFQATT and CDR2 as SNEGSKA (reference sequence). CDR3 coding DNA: TGCAGTGCTAGGGGCTTGATCGGGTCCCCAGAGACCCAGTACTTC. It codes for CSARGLIGSPETQYF.

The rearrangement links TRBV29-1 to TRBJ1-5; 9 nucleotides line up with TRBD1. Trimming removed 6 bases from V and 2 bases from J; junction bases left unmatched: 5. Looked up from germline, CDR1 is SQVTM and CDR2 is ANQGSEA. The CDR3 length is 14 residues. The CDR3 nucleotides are TGCAGCGTCGTTACAGGGGGCCGCAATCAGCCCCAGCATTTT. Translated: CSVVTGGRNQPQHF.

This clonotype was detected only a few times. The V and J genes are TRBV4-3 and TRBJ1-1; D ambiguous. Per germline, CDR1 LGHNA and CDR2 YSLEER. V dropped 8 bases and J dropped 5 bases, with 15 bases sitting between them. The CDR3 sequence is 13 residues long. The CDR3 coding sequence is TGCGCCAGCGGCCCCTTTTTTGGGACTGAAGCTTTCTTT. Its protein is CASGPFFGTEAFF.

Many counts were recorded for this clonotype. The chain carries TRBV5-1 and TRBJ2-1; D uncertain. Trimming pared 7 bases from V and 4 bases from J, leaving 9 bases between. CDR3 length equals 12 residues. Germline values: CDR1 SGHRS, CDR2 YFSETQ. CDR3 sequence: CASGLQYNEQFF. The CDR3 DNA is TGCGCCAGCGGTCTCCAGTACAATGAGCAGTTCTTC.

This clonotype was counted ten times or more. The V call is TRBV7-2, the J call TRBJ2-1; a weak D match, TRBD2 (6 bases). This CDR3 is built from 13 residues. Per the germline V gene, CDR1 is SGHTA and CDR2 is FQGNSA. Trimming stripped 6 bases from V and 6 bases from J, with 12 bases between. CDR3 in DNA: TGTGCCAGCAGTTCGGGGGTGATCAATGAGCAGTTCTTC. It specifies CASSSGVINEQFF.

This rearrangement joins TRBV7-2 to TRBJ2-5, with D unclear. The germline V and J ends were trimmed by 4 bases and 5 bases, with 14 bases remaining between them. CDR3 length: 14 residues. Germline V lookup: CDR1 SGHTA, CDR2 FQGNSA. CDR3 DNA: TGTGCCAGCAGCTCCTTCCGGGTAGGCGAGACCCAGTACTTC. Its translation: CASSSFRVGETQYF. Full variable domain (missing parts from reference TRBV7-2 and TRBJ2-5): GAGVSQSPSNKVTEKGKDVELRCDPISGHTALYWYRQSLGQGLEFLIYFQGNSAPDKSGLPSDRFSAERTGGSVSTLTIQRTQQEDSAVYLCASSSFRVGETQYFGPGTRLLVL.

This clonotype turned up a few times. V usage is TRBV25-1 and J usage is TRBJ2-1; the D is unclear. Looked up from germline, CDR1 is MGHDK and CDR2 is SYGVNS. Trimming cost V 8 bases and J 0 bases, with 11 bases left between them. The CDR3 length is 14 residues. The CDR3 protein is CASLRPNSYNEQFF. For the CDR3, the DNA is TGTGCCAGCCTCCGCCCCAACTCCTACAATGAGCAGTTCTTC.

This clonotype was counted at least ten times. CDR3 amino acids: CASSPGEYNEQFF. The CDR3 DNA is TGTGCCAGCTCACCGGGAGAGTACAATGAGCAGTTCTTC. The chain links TRBV18 to TRBJ2-1, with a weak D call TRBD2 (5 bases). CDR3 size: 13 residues. The germline V gene has CDR1 KGHSH and CDR2 LQKENI. V shed 3 bases and J shed 4 bases, with 7 bases lying between them. Full variable domain (rest looked up from reference TRBV18 and TRBJ2-1): NAGVMQNPRHLVRRRGQEARLRCSPMKGHSHVYWYRQLPEEGLKFMVYLQKENIIDESGMPKERFSAEFPKEGPSILRIQQVVRGDSAAYFCASSPGEYNEQFFGPGTRLTVL.

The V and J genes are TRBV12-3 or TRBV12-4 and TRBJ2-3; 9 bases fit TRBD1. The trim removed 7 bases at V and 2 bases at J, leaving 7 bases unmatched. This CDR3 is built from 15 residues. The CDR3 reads CASTRGDRDTDTQYF. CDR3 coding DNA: TGTGCCAGCACACGAGGGGACAGGGACACAGATACGCAGTATTTT.

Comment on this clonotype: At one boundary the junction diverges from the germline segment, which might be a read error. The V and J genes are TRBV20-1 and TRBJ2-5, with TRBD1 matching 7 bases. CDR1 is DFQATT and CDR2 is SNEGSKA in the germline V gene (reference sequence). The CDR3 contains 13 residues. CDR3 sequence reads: CSAAQGFQETRYF. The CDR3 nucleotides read TGCAGTGCAGCACAGGGGTTTCAAGAGACCCGGTACTTC.

The CDR3 spells CASTPSGRGETQYF. As DNA, the CDR3 is TGTGCCAGCACACCTAGCGGGAGAGGAGAGACCCAGTACTTC. This chain links TRBV12-3 or TRBV12-4 with TRBJ2-5, with TRBD2 matching over 10 bases. The CDR3 is 14 amino acids. V was clipped by 7 bases and J by 4 bases; unmatched bases: 6.

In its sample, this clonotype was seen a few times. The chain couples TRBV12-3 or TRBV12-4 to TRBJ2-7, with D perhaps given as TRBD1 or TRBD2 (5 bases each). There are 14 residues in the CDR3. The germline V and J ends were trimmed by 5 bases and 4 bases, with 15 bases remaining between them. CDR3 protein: CASSLRDGGYEQYF. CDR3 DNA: TGTGCCAGCAGTCTCAGGGATGGCGGGTACGAGCAGTACTTC.

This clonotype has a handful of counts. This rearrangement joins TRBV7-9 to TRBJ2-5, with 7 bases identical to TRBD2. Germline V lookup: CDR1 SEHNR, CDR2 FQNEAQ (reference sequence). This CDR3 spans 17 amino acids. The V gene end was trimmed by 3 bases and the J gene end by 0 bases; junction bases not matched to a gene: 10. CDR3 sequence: CASSLGSGGRYQETQYF. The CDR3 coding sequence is TGTGCCAGCAGCTTGGGATCTGGCGGGAGATACCAAGAGACCCAGTACTTC.

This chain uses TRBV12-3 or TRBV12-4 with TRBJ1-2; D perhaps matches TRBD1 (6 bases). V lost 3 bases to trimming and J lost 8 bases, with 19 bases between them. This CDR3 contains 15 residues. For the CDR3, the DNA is TGTGCCAGCAGTTTCACAGGGTTGAAAGGATACGGCTACACCTTC. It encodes CASSFTGLKGYGYTF.

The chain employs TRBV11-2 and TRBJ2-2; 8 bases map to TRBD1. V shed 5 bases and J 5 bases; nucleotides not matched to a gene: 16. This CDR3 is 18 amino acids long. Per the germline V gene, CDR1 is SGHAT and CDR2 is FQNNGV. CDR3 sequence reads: CASSLEPGGAGFTGELFF. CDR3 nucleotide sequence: TGTGCCAGCAGCCTGGAGCCAGGGGGCGCGGGATTTACCGGGGAGCTGTTTTTT.

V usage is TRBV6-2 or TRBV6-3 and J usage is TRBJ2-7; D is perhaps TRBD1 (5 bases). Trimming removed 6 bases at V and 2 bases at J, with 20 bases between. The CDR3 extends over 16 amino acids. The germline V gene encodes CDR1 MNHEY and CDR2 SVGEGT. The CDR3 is CASRELIKTATYEQYF. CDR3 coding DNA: TGTGCCAGCAGAGAGTTGATCAAGACAGCCACCTACGAGCAGTACTTC.

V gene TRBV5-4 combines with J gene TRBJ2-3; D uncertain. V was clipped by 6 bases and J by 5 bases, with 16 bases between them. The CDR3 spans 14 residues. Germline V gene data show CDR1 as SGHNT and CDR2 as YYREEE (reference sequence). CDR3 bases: TGTGCCAGCACCGATGGACCCCACCAAGATACGCAGTATTTT. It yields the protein CASTDGPHQDTQYF. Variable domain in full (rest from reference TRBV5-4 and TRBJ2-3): ETGVTQSPTHLIKTRGQQVTLRCSSQSGHNTVSWYQQALGQGPQFIFQYYREEENGRGNFPPRFSGLQFPNYSSELNVNALELDDSALYLCASTDGPHQDTQYFGPGTRLTVL.

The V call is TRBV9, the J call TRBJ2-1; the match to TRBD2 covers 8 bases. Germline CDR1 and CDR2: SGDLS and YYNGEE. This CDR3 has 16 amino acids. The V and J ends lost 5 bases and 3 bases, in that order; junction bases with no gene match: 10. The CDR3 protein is CASRAAGGDGYNEQFF. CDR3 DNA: TGTGCCAGCAGGGCTGCCGGGGGGGATGGCTACAATGAGCAGTTCTTC. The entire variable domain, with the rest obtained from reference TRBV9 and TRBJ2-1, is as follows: DSGVTQTPKHLITATGQRVTLRCSPRSGDLSVYWYQQSLDQGLQFLIQYYNGEERAKGNILERFSAQQFPDLHSELNLSSLELGDSALYFCASRAAGGDGYNEQFFGPGTRLTVL.

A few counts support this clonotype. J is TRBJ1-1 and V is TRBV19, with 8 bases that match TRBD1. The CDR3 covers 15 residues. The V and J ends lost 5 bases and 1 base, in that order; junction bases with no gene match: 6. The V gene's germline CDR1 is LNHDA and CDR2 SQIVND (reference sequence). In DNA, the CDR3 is TGTGCCAGTAGTCATCAGGGGGCCGAGAACACTGAAGCTTTCTTT. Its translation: CASSHQGAENTEAFF.

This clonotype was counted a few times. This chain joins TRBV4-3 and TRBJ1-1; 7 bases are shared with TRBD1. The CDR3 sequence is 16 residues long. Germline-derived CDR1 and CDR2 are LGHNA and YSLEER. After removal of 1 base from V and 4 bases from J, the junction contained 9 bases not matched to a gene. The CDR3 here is CASSQGTGGYATEAFF. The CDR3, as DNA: TGCGCCAGCAGCCAAGGGACAGGAGGGTACGCCACTGAAGCTTTCTTT.

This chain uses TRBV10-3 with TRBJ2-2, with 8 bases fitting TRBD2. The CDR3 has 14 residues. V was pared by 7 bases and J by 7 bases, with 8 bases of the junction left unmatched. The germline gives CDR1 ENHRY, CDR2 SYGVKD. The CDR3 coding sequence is TGTGCCATCACCCTGGGACTAGGTGACGGGGAGCTGTTTTTT. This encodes CAITLGLGDGELFF.

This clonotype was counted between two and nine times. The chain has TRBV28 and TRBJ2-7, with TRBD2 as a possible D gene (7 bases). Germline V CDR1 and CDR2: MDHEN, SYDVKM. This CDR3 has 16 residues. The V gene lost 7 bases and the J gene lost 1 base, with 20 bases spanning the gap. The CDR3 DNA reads TGTGCCAGCACCTCGGGGGGCGGGTCCTATTCCTACGAGCAGTACTTC. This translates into CASTSGGGSYSYEQYF. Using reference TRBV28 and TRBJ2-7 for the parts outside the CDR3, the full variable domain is DVKVTQSSRYLVKRTGEKVFLECVQDMDHENMFWYRQDPGLGLRLIYFSYDVKMKEKGDIPEGYSVSREKKERFSLILESASTNQTSMYLCASTSGGGSYSYEQYFGPGTRLTVT.

The CDR3 sequence: CASRTPGRELPYEQYF. The CDR3 bases are TGTGCCAGCAGAACCCCTGGCCGGGAATTGCCATACGAGCAGTACTTC. The J gene is TRBJ2-7, the V gene TRBV28; weak D call: TRBD2 (5 bases). The CDR3 extends over 16 amino acids. From germline, CDR1 is MDHEN and CDR2 SYDVKM. V shed 6 bases and J shed 4 bases, with 22 bases lying between them. Looking up the rest from reference TRBV28 and TRBJ2-7 gives the full variable domain: DVKVTQSSRYLVKRTGEKVFLECVQDMDHENMFWYRQDPGLGLRLIYFSYDVKMKEKGDIPEGYSVSREKKERFSLILESASTNQTSMYLCASRTPGRELPYEQYFGPGTRLTVT.

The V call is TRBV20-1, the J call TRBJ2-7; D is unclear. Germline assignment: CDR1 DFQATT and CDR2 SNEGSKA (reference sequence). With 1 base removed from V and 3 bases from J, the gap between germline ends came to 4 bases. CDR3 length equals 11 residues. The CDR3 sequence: CSARVDYEQYF. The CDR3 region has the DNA TGCAGTGCTAGAGTAGACTACGAGCAGTACTTC.

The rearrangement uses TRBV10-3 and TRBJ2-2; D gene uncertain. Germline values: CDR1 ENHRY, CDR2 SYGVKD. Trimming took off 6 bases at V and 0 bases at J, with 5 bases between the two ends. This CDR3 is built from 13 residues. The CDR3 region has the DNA TGTGCCATCAGCTCACCGAACACCGGGGAGCTGTTTTTT. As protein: CAISSPNTGELFF.

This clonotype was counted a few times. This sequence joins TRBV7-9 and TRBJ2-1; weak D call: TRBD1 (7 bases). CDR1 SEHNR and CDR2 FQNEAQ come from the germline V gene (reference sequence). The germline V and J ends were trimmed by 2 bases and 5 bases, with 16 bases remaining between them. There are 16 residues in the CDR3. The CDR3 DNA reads TGTGCCAGCAGCTTATCGGCAGGGGGGTGGGACAATGAGCAGTTCTTC. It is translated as CASSLSAGGWDNEQFF.

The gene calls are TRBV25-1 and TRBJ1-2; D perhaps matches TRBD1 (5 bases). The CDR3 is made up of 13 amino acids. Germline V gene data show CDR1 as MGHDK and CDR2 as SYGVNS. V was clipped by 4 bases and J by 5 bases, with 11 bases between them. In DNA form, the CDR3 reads TGTGCCAGCAGTGTCGGGGGAGTGTATGGCTACACCTTC. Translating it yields CASSVGGVYGYTF.

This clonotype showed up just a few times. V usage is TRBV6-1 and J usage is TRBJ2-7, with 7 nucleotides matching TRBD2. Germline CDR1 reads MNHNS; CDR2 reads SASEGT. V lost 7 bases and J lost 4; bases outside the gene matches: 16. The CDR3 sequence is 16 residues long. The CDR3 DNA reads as TGTGCCAGCAAACCTCATGCTGGCGGGAGAAAGTACGAGCAGTACTTC. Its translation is CASKPHAGGRKYEQYF.